This T cell receptor (beta chain) was identified during a study of T cells after somatic rescue of genetic block (dated by TCRdb to the early 2020s). Looking at the study overall: The study assessed how robust, over the long term, a T-cell system was when the system had developed through somatic rescue of a genetic block in T-cell development.

V ends up 4 bases short and J 4 bases short, with an unmatched junction base count of 12. There are 17 amino acids in the CDR3, from cysteine to phenylalanine inclusive. Just the 51-base CDR3 DNA is kept, in frame starting at base 1. The germline V gene sets CDR1 to SGHRS and CDR2 to YFSETQ. The library came from the immunoSEQ multiplex PCR assay. TCRdb limited this immuneACCESS table to in-frame rearrangements with V and J called. A share of clones is missing; checked studies link under half to unresolved V genes, and the rest is unexplained. In this sample the table shows roughly 120,000 clones, 85% to 95% of which occur a single time. The top ten clonotypes cover approximately 1.4% of the sample. Notes on this clone: Its antigen specificity is not known. No much larger clonotype is one base removed from it; base qualities were not supplied.

Sequencing was performed on peripheral blood mononuclear cells (PBMCs). This TCR was recovered from a woman between 18 and 29 years old. Recombination connected TRBV5-1 to TRBJ2-3, with 10 middle bases fitting TRBD2. CDR3 sequence: CASSPLTSGLGSDTQYF. Read as DNA, the sequence is TGCGCCAGCAGCCCTCTGACTAGCGGGTTAGGATCAGATACGCAGTATTTT. This CDR3, with the reference TRBV5-1 and TRBJ2-3 proteins standing in past its ends, gives the full variable domain KAGVTQTPRYLIKTRGQQVTLSCSPISGHRSVSWYQQTPGQGLQFLFEYFSETQRNKGNFPGRFSGRQFSNSRSEMNVSTLELGDSALYLCASSPLTSGLGSDTQYFGPGTRLTVL.